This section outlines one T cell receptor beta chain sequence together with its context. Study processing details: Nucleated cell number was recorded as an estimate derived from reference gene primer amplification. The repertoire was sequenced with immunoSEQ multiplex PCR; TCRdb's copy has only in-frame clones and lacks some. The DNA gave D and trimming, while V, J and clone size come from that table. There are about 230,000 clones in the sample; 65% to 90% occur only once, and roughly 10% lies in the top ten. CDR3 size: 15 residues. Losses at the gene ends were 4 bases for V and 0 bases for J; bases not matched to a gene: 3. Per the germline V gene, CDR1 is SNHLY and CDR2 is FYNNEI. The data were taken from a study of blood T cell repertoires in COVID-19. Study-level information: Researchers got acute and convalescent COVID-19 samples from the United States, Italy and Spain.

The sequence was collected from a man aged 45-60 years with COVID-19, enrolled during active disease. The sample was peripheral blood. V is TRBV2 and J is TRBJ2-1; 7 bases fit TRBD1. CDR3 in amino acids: CASSVDRVSYNEQFF. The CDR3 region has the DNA TGTGCCAGCAGTGTCGACAGGGTCTCCTACAATGAGCAGTTCTTC. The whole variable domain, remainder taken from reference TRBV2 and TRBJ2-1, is EPEVTQTPSHQVTQMGQEVILRCVPISNHLYFYWYRQILGQKVEFLVSFYNNEISEKSEIFDDQFSVERPDGSNFTLKIRSTKLEDSAMYFCASSVDRVSYNEQFFGPGTRLTVL.